A single sample gave rise to the 18 T cell receptor beta chains below, sequenced in a study of blood T cell repertoires in COVID-19. Method: immunoSEQ multiplex PCR; TCRdb's copy keeps in-frame clones and lacks some. The sample lists about 150,000 clones, roughly 88% occurring once. Sample: PBMCs or T cells enriched from blood (not recorded which). The receptors originated from a woman aged 45-59 years who had recovered from COVID-19.

This chain uses TRBV18 with TRBJ1-6; 8 nucleotides match TRBD1. This CDR3 contains 16 residues. V gave up 3 bases and J gave up 9 bases; unmatched junction bases: 10. CDR1 and CDR2 (germline): KGHSH, LQKENI. Here the CDR3 reads CASSPDRGIGSSPLHF. The CDR3 region has the DNA TGTGCCAGCTCACCCGACAGGGGCATAGGAAGTTCACCCCTCCACTTT.

This chain joins TRBV19 and TRBJ1-1, with 8 bases fitting TRBD1. Germline V gene lookup returns CDR1 LNHDA and CDR2 SQIVND (reference sequence). There are 15 residues in the CDR3. V was clipped by 5 bases and J by 10 bases; unmatched bases: 15. The chain's CDR3 is CASSPDRVARGGAFF. CDR3 in DNA: TGTGCCAGTAGTCCGGACAGGGTGGCACGCGGGGGAGCTTTCTTT.

The gene calls are TRBV6-6 and TRBJ2-7; D possibly corresponds to TRBD1 (5 bases). V lost 4 bases and J 2 bases, leaving 15 bases between the germline ends. Germline loops: CDR1 MNHNY, CDR2 SVGAGI (reference sequence). This CDR3 contains 15 residues. The CDR3 region is CASSSIDSPPYEQYF. The CDR3 nucleotides are TGTGCCAGCAGTTCCATTGACAGTCCCCCCTACGAGCAGTACTTC.

In nucleotides, the CDR3 is TGTGCCAGCAGCTTAGAGTCGGTATCTGAAGCTTTCTTT. Translation gives CASSLESVSEAFF. V and J are TRBV7-2 and TRBJ1-1; D unresolved. Germline V gene sequence: CDR1 SGHTA, CDR2 FQGNSA. With 1 base removed from V and 6 bases from J, the gap between germline ends came to 9 bases. The CDR3 runs 13 residues.

The chain combines TRBV7-6 with TRBJ1-4; tentative D call: TRBD1 (5 bases). Germline V gene lookup returns CDR1 SGHVS and CDR2 FNYEAQ. V lost 1 base to trimming and J lost 8 bases, with 14 bases between them. The CDR3 covers 15 residues. CDR3 residues: CASSLVGGKDEKLFF. The CDR3 coding sequence is TGTGCCAGCAGCTTAGTCGGGGGGAAGGACGAAAAACTGTTTTTT.

Written as DNA, the CDR3 is TGTGCCAGCAGCTTGAGGACTGCAACTAATGAAAAACTGTTTTTT. Translated, it gives CASSLRTATNEKLFF. The chain uses TRBV5-8 and TRBJ1-4, with D hard to call. V was shortened by 1 base and J by 0 bases, with 7 bases between the two germline ends. The CDR3 covers 15 residues. From germline, CDR1 is SGHTS and CDR2 YDEGEE.

V usage is TRBV5-1 and J usage is TRBJ2-7, with D unresolved. The CDR3 contains 13 residues. Trimming took 3 bases from V and 4 from J, leaving 11 bases between them. Germline V gene sequence: CDR1 SGHRS, CDR2 YFSETQ. The CDR3 DNA follows: TGCGCCAGCAGCTCCACGGCAGGATACGAGCAGTACTTC. Translating gives CASSSTAGYEQYF.

The genes are TRBV7-2 and TRBJ2-7, with TRBD2 as a possible D gene (6 bases). V shed 0 bases and J shed 2 bases, with 17 bases lying between them. CDR3 length equals 17 residues. The germline gives CDR1 SGHTA, CDR2 FQGNSA. CDR3 amino acids: CASSLASGAGDTYEQYF. CDR3 coding DNA: TGTGCCAGCAGCTTAGCGTCGGGAGCGGGCGATACCTACGAGCAGTACTTC.

The rearrangement links TRBV7-6 to TRBJ2-5; D might be TRBD1 (6 bases). Germline CDR1 is SGHVS and CDR2 is FNYEAQ. Trimming left V 0 bases short and J 1 base short, with 9 bases between. The CDR3 sequence is 15 residues long. The CDR3 sequence is CASSLAGRGQETQYF. CDR3 DNA sequence: TGTGCCAGCAGCTTAGCAGGCAGGGGCCAAGAGACCCAGTACTTC.

Remarks on this clone: The same CDR3 is also encoded by other DNA sequences in this sample. The chain employs TRBV19 and TRBJ1-5; D is perhaps TRBD1 (5 bases). Looked up from germline, CDR1 is LNHDA and CDR2 is SQIVND (reference sequence). V was clipped by 3 bases and J by 0 bases, with 6 bases between them. The CDR3 extends over 14 amino acids. CDR3 residues: CASSIRDSNQPQHF. CDR3 DNA: TGTGCCAGTAGTATCAGGGATAGCAATCAGCCCCAGCATTTT.

The chain has TRBV7-9 and TRBJ2-5; TRBD1 might be the D (7 bases). V lost 2 bases and J 7 bases, leaving 20 bases between the germline ends. This CDR3 is built from 16 residues. Per germline, CDR1 SEHNR and CDR2 FQNEAQ (reference sequence). Here the CDR3 reads CASSLPQGGLRGTQYF. DNA of the CDR3: TGTGCCAGCAGCTTACCCCAGGGGGGTCTCCGGGGGACCCAGTACTTC.

To note about this clone: The same CDR3 also results from other DNA sequences found in this sample. The chain couples TRBV19 to TRBJ1-1, with D possibly TRBD1 on 5 matching bases. The germline V and J ends were trimmed by 2 bases and 0 bases, with 10 bases remaining between them. The CDR3 covers 15 residues. Germline V CDR1 and CDR2: LNHDA, SQIVND (reference sequence). The CDR3 here is CASSISGGLNTEAFF. The DNA of the CDR3 is TGTGCCAGTAGTATAAGCGGGGGACTGAACACTGAAGCTTTCTTT.

This chain joins TRBV7-8 and TRBJ1-1; 7 nucleotides align to TRBD1. This CDR3 has 14 amino acids. Losses at the gene ends were 6 bases for V and 3 bases for J; bases not matched to a gene: 7. Germline V gene data show CDR1 as SGHVS and CDR2 as FQNEAQ. CDR3 nucleotide sequence: TGTGCCAGCAGTCCGAAAACAGGGGACACTGAAGCTTTCTTT. This gives the protein CASSPKTGDTEAFF.

The V and J genes are TRBV14 and TRBJ1-2, with no clear D. The CDR3 consists of 15 residues. Trimming removed 0 bases at V and 1 base at J, with 9 bases between. Germline loops: CDR1 SGHDN, CDR2 FVKESK. The CDR3 reads CASSQDLAGNYGYTF. CDR3 bases: TGTGCCAGCAGCCAAGATCTTGCCGGTAACTATGGCTACACCTTC. Filled out from reference TRBV14 and TRBJ1-2, the complete variable domain reads EAGVTQFPSHSVIEKGQTVTLRCDPISGHDNLYWYRRVMGKEIKFLLHFVKESKQDESGMPNNRFLAERTGGTYSTLKVQPAELEDSGVYFCASSQDLAGNYGYTFGSGTRLTVV.

The J gene is TRBJ2-2, the V gene TRBV9; D gene unclear. The germline CDR1 and CDR2 sequences are SGDLS and YYNGEE. CDR3 length: 16 amino acids. Trimming pared 4 bases from V and 1 base from J, leaving 14 bases between. The DNA for the CDR3 is TGTGCCAGCAGCCGTCTAGAAGTGGTGAACACCGGGGAGCTGTTTTTT. Its translation: CASSRLEVVNTGELFF.

This chain uses TRBV10-2 with TRBJ2-4; tentatively, D is TRBD1 (6 bases). Trimming removed 6 bases at V and 2 bases at J, with 8 bases between. Germline assignment: CDR1 WSHSY and CDR2 SAAADI. This CDR3 has 13 residues. CDR3 nucleotides: TGCGCCAGCAGCGGGACATCCAAAAACATTCAGTACTTC. Amino acids: CASSGTSKNIQYF.

The J gene is TRBJ1-6, the V gene TRBV7-3, with TRBD1 matching 9 bases. Looked up from germline, CDR1 is SGHTA and CDR2 is FQGTGA. The CDR3 extends over 15 amino acids. V was clipped by 5 bases and J by 7 bases; unmatched bases: 6. For the CDR3, the DNA is TGTGCCAGCAGCCTAGGGGGGACAGGGAATTCACCCCTCCACTTT. It translates to CASSLGGTGNSPLHF.

The V gene is TRBV20-1, the J gene TRBJ1-6; no definite D call. The CDR3 totals 14 residues. Germline V lookup: CDR1 DFQATT, CDR2 SNEGSKA (reference sequence). The V end lost 3 bases, the J end lost 9 bases, and 15 bases lay between the germline ends. CDR3 sequence reads: CSASKGGGGSPLHF. The CDR3 region has the DNA TGCAGTGCTAGTAAGGGCGGAGGTGGTTCACCCCTCCACTTT.